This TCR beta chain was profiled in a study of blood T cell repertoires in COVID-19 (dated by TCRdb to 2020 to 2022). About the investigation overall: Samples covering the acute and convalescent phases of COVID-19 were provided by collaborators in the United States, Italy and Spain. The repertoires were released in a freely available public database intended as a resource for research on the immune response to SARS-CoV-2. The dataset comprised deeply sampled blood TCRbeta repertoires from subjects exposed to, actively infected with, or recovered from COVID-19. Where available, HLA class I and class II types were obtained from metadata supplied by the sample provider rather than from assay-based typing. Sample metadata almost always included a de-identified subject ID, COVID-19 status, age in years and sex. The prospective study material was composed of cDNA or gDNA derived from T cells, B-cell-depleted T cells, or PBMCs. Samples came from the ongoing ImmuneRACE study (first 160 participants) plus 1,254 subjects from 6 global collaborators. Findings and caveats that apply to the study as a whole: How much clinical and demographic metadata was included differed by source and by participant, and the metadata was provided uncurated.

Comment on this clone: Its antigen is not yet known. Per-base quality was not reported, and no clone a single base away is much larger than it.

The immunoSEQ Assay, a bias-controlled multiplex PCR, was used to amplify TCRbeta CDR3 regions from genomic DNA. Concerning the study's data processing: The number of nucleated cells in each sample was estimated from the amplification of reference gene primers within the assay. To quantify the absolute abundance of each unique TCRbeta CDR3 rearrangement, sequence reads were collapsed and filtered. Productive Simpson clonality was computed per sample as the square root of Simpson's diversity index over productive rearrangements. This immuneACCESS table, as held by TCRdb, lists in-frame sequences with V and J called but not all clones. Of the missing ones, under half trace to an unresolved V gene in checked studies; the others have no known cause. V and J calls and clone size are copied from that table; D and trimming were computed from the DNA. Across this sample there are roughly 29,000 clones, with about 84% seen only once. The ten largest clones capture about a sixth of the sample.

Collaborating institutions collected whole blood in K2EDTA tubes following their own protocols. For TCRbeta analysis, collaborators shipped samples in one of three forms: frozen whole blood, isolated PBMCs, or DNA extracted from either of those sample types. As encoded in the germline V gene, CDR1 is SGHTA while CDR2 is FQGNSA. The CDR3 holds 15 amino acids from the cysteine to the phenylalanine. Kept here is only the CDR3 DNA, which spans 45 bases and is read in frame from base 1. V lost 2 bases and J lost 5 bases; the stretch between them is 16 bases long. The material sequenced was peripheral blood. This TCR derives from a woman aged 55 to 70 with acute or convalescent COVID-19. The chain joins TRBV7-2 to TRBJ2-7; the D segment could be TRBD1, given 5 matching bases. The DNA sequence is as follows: TGTGCCAGCAGCTTAAGGGTCAGGGTTGTCGACGAGCAGTACTTC. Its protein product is CASSLRVRVVDEQYF.